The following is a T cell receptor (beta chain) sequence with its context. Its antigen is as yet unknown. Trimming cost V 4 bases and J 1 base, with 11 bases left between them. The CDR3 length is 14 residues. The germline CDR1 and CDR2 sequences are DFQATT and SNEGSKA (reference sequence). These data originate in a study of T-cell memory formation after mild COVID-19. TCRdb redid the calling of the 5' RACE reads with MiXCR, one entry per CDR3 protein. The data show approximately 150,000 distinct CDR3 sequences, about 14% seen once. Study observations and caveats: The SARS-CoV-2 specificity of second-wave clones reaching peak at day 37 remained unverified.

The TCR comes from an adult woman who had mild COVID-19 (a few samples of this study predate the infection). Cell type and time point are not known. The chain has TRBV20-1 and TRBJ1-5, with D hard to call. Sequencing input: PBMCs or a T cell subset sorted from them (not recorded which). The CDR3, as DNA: TGCAGTGCTATATACCCCGAAAGCAATCAGCCCCAGCATTTT. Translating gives CSAIYPESNQPQHF.